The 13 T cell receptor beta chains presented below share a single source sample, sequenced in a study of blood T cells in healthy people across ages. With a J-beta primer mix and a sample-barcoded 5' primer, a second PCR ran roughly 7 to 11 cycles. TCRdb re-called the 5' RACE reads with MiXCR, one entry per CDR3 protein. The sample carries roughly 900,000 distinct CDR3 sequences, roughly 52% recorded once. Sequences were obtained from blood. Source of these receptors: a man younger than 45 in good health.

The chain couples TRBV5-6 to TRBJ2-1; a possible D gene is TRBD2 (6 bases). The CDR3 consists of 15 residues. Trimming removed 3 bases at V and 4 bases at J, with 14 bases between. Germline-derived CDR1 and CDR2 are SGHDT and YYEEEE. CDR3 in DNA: TGTGCCAGCAGCTGGGGACGGGGGAGGTACAATGAGCAGTTCTTC. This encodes CASSWGRGRYNEQFF. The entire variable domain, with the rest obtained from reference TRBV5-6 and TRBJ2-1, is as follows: DAGVTQSPTHLIKTRGQQVTLRCSPKSGHDTVSWYQQALGQGPQFIFQYYEEEERQRGNFPDRFSGHQFPNYSSELNVNALLLGDSALYLCASSWGRGRYNEQFFGPGTRLTVL.

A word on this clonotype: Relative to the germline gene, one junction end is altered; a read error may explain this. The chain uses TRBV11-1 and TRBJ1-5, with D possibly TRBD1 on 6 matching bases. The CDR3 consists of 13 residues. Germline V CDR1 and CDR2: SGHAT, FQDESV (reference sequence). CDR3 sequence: CTSSSGEAQPQHF. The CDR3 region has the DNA TGTACCAGCAGTTCAGGGGAGGCTCAGCCCCAGCATTTT.

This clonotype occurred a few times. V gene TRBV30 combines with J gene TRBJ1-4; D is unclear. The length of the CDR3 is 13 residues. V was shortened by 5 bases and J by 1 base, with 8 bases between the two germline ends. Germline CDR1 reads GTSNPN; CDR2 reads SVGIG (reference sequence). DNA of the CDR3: TGTGCCTGGGGAGAGGGAACTAATGAAAAACTGTTTTTT. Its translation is CAWGEGTNEKLFF.

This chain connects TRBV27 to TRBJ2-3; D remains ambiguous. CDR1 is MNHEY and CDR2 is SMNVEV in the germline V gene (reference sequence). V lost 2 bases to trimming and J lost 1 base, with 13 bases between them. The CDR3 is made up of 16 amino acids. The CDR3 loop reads CASSLPLPCRTDTQYF. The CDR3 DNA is TGTGCCAGCAGTTTACCCCTCCCTTGTCGCACAGATACGCAGTATTTT.

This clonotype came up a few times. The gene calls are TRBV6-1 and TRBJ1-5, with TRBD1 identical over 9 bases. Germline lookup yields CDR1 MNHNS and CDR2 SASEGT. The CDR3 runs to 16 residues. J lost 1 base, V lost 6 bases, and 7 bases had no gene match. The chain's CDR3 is CASRETGGKSNQPQHF. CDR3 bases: TGTGCCAGCAGGGAGACAGGGGGGAAAAGCAATCAGCCCCAGCATTTT.

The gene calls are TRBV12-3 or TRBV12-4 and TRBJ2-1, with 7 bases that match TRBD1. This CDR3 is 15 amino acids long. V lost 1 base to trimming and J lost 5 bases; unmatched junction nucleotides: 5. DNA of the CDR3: TGTGCCAGCAGTTTAGTTATGGGACAGAACAATGAGCAGTTCTTC. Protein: CASSLVMGQNNEQFF.

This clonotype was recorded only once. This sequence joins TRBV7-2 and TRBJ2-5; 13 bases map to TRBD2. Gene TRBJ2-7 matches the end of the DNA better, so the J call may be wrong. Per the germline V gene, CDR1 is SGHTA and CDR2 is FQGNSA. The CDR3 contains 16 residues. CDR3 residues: CASSPLAGGPLLEQYF. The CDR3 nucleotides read TGTGCCAGCAGCCCACTAGCGGGGGGGCCTTTACTCGAGCAGTACTTC.

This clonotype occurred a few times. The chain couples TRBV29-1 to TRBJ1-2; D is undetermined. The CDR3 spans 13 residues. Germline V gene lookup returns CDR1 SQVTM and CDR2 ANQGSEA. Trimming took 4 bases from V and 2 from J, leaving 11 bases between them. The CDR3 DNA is TGCAGCGTTGGGGCAGGACGGAACTATGGCTACACCTTC. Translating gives CSVGAGRNYGYTF.

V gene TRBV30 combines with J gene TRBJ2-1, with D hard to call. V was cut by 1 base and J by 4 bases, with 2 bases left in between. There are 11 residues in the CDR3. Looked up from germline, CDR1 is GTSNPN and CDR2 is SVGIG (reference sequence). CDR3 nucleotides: TGTGCCTGGAGTGAGTACAATGAGCAGTTCTTC. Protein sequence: CAWSEYNEQFF.

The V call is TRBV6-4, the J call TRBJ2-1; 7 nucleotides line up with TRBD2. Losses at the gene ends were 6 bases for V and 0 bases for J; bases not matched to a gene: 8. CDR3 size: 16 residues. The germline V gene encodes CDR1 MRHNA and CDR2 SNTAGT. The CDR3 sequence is CASRQEAGSSYNEQFF. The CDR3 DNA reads TGTGCCAGCAGGCAGGAAGCGGGGAGCTCCTACAATGAGCAGTTCTTC.

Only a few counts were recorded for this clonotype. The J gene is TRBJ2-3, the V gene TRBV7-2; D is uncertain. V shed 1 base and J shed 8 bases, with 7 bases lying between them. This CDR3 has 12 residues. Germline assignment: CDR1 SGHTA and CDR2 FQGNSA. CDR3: CASSLEYGTQYF. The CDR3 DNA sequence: TGTGCCAGCAGCTTAGAATACGGTACGCAGTATTTT.

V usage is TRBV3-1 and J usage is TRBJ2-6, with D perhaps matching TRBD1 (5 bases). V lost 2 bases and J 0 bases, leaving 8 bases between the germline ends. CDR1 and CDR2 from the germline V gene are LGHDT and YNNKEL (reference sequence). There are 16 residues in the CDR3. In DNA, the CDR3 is TGTGCCAGCAGCCAACTGGGGCGCTCTGGGGCCAACGTCCTGACTTTC. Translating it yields CASSQLGRSGANVLTF.

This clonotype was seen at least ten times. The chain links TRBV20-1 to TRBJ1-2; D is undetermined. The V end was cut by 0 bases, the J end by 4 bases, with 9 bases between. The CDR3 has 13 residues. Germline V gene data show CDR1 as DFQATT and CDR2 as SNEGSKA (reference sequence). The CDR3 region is CSARDTGIYGYTF. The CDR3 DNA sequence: TGCAGTGCTAGAGATACGGGAATCTATGGCTACACCTTC.